This T cell receptor (beta chain) is drawn from a study of identical twins. Findings and limits, study-wide: Whereas memory repertoires showed no such difference, abundant cord blood beta clonotypes carried fewer insertions. Zero-insertion analyses were open to partial confounding by invariant MAIT and iNKT cells. Monozygotic twins shared more out-of-frame TCR alpha than recombination models predicted.

In every case, the donor was a healthy Caucasian. As for this clonotype: As yet, its antigen is unknown.

TCRdb analysed the 5' RACE reads with MiXCR anew, one entry per CDR3 protein. The repertoire holds a few hundred thousand distinct CDR3 sequences, with 8% to 11% as singletons. V lost 1 base to trimming and J lost 5 bases; unmatched junction nucleotides: 3. CDR1 and CDR2 (germline): SGHDN, FVKESK. The CDR3 covers 14 residues. The sample comprised memory T cells sorted from blood. V gene TRBV14 combines with J gene TRBJ2-7, with 9 bases matching TRBD1. This clonotype was sampled from a man in his forties or fifties in good health. The CDR3 loop reads CASSQGDRVNEQYF. CDR3 nucleotides: TGTGCCAGCAGCCAAGGGGACAGGGTCAACGAGCAGTACTTC.